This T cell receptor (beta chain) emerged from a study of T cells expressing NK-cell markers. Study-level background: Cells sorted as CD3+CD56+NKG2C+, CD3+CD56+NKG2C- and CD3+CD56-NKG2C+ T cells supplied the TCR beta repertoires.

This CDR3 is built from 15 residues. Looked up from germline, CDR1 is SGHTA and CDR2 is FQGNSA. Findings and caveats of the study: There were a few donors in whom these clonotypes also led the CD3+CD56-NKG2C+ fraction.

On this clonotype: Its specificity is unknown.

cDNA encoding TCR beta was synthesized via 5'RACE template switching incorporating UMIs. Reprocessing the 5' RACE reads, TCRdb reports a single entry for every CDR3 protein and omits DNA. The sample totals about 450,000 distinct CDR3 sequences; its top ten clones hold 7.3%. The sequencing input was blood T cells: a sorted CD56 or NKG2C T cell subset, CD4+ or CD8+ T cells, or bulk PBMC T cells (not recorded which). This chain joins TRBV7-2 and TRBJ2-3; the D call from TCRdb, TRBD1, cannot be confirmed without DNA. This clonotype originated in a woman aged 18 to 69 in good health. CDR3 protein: CASSSRRGGTDTQYF.